This T cell receptor beta chain was identified in a study of cytomegalovirus exposure and HLA in healthy donors (dated by TCRdb to the late 2010s). About the investigation overall: An earlier analysis of roughly 630 of the donors reported roughly 300 Gb of sequence data and 100 million to 140 million unique TCR beta sequences from approximately 180 million T cells. An early release that covered some 630 HLA-typed donors contained approximately 320 gigabases of sequencing data and approximately 85 million unique TCR sequences. The study was designed to test whether signatures of past pathogen exposure could be identified by cataloging public T cell receptors. Across 398 genotyped donors of the cohort, an average of approximately 240,000 unique TCR beta nucleotide sequences per donor were sequenced, and about a sixth of those sequences were non-productive. In addition to the first cohort of approximately 650 subjects, a separate validation cohort of about 120 different subjects was used. High-throughput TCR immunosequencing, statistical association of individual TCRs with disease status, and machine learning were combined to predict cytomegalovirus infection status. Typing coverage differed by locus: A, B, C, DRB1 and DQB1 were typed in roughly 620-630 donors, DQA1 in 500 to 550, DPA1 in 600 to 610, and DPB1 in 450 to 480. All discovery cohort repertoires had been generated using a single sequencing platform. HLA typing covered class I and class II loci at four-digit resolution. Using immunosequencing, the study profiled T cell repertoires from 500 to 800 subjects and related those repertoires to cytomegalovirus serostatus. To study patterns of TCR occurrence, a later analysis re-analyzed previously published TCR beta repertoires from 650 to 750 donors and added high-resolution HLA genotyping. Of the roughly 400 genotyped donors, 81% fell in the genetic ancestry cluster associated with self-reported Caucasian donors. A later genetic analysis used genome-wide SNP genotypes for about 60% of the roughly 670 donors, treating that subset as a discovery cohort. Because of strong linkage in the cohort, four to six DR-DQ haplotypes were treated as single units for association and clustering. In the later analysis, no new phenotypic data were used to find candidate immune exposures; instead, reliance was placed on TCR beta sequences and their occurrence across donors. In an earlier analysis of 500 to 650 of the donors, high-throughput TCR beta sequencing was used to judge whether each TCR beta V gene segment behaved as functional or pseudogenic. Donor age, sex, ethnicity and CMV serostatus were compiled together with the repertoire data. General findings and caveats noted by the study authors: Because some donors lacked HLA typing at each locus, the association tests relied only on the typed subset. Correlated functional status among segregating V segments might reflect linkage disequilibrium, but an unknown experimental factor could not be ruled out. According to the authors, the approach could potentially be generalized to other disease states and immunological phenotypes. Most CMV-associated TCR beta chains appeared to be HLA-restricted in a later analysis, and the HLA associations seemed to be driven largely by CMV exposure. According to a later analysis, TCR association rates differed among HLA loci, with DRB1 alleles showing the most associated TCRs and HLA-C alleles showing the fewest. In a later analysis, about 16,000 TCR beta sequences were associated with specific HLA alleles at a false discovery rate of 0.05. Strong co-occurrence of HLA alleles, especially DR and DQ, made assigning TCR associations to individual alleles difficult. Compared with the approximately 700-donor mean, donors in an Asian-associated ancestry cluster had fewer N-insertions in productive TCRs, according to a later genetic analysis. A further reported finding was that TCR beta sequences accurately predicted the HLA-A and HLA-B alleles for most subjects in the first cohort. An earlier analysis of 587 of the donors showed that most TCR beta V segments appeared in productive rearrangements either about 90% or about 30% of the time, which broadly matched IMGT annotations. The presence/absence analyses assumed that sequencing depth was roughly uniform across donors, and that assumption may not be true. In a later analysis, HLA-associated TCR beta chains showed more clonal expansion and lower generation probabilities than non-associated chains that were equally common. In this cohort, only TCR beta chains were sequenced, and detectable features were limited by the absence of alpha or paired-chain data. V-gene and J-gene trimming of TCR beta chains was associated with a missense DCLRE1C variant in a later genetic analysis, and the association was replicated in an independent cohort. A cluster of highly shared sequence variants was judged likely to represent a technical artifact of the sequencing pipeline. In vitro tests confirmed that a few of the cytomegalovirus-associated TCR beta chains recognize cytomegalovirus antigens. The earlier analysis of 587 of the donors excluded 15 to 20 rarely observed V segments, including chromosome 9 orphons, because counts were too low. In a later analysis, several top co-occurrence clusters were reported to appear linked to parvovirus B19, influenza, CMV and Epstein-Barr virus. Most TCR sequences were seen in very few donors, while some public TCRs were found in many individuals. CMV serostatus was the only immune exposure information available for the cohort. In the study, some 180 TCR beta chains were listed as associated with cytomegalovirus. The classifier was reported to diagnose cytomegalovirus status with high specificity and sensitivity in both the original and validation cohorts.

The library was built by means of the immunoSEQ multiplex PCR assay. For the multiplex PCR, a mixture combining 60 forward primers for TCR Vbeta segments and 13 reverse primers for TCR Jbeta segments was used. The CDR3 region of rearranged TCR beta genes was amplified from genomic DNA with a multiplex PCR assay. On the Illumina HiSeq System, the amplified TCR beta libraries were sequenced as 87-base-pair reads. The paper's processing steps were these. A later analysis tallied 75 million to 95 million unique TCR beta chains across the 700 or so repertoires, and about 10 million of those chains were shared by two or more donors. To remove PCR and sequencing errors, raw reads were error-corrected and collapsed into unique sequences using a nearest-neighbor algorithm that merged closely related sequences. To assign V, D and J gene segments, CDR3 sequences were aligned to IMGT reference sequences. For a sequence to be retained, a match of at least six nucleotides was required to both a V gene segment and a J gene segment. A rearrangement was called productive if the CDR3 had no stop codons and remained in frame with V and J, and every other rearrangement was called non-productive. Following IMGT convention, CDR3 was defined as the stretch from the second conserved V-encoded cysteine up to the conserved J-encoded phenylalanine. In an earlier analysis of 587 of the donors, sequences lacking an unambiguous match to a single V gene segment were excluded. In an earlier analysis of roughly 600 of the donors, a V segment was called functional when productive rearrangements were above 56.7%, and segregating when the standard deviation between donors exceeded 5%. To diagnose cytomegalovirus status from the catalog of TCR beta chain sequences, a statistical classification framework was built. In a later analysis, TCR nucleotide sequences were compared against IMGT/GENE-DB human TR gene sequences so that V and J genes could be assigned. In a later analysis, CDR3 sequences and most-parsimonious VDJ recombination scenarios were assigned using the TCRdist pipeline. In a later analysis, every TCR beta chain was defined by the combination of its CDR3 amino acid sequence and its V-gene family, and reads without a unique V-gene family were dropped. As a way to deal with suspected cross-contamination and a sequencing artifact, a later analysis dropped roughly 600 nucleotide sequences that were highly shared and had low generation probability. For each public chain, a later analysis derived a clonal expansion index from normalized ranks of inferred template counts within each repertoire. Generation probabilities in a later analysis came from a VDJ recombination model fitted to out-of-frame rearrangements, and those results were checked against IGoR. In a later analysis, hypergeometric tests were used to score TCR-TCR, TCR-HLA and TCR-CMV co-occurrence, with a repertoire-size bias correction applied to TCR pairs. In a later analysis, false discovery rates were estimated by permuting HLA or CMV assignments 20 times. In a later analysis, co-occurring TCRs were grouped with DBSCAN, and TCRdist sequence similarity was added when clustering was performed within HLA-allele-positive subsets. Repertoires with fewer than 30,000 or more than 120,000 public chains, plus five repertoires with anomalous nucleotide sharing, were excluded from co-occurrence clustering. TCRdb took over this immuneACCESS table, retaining in-frame rearrangements with V and J assigned. Such tables are incomplete; in checked studies, under half of the missing clones stem from an unresolved V gene, and the remainder is unexplained. V and J calls and clone size follow that table, whereas D and trimming were derived from the DNA. For this sample the table gives 100,000 to 140,000 clones, of which roughly 80% were detected only once. Less than 3% of the sample belongs to the ten largest clones.

Notes on this clone: Its antigen is currently not known. No qualities accompany the bases; no much larger clone lies one base away.

The cohort comprised some 680 healthy bone marrow donors. Cohort members were all nominally healthy when sampled, although unrecorded immune exposures were likely present. The donor was CMV seropositive and belonged to the group of a few hundred seropositive cohort members. Every donor gave a peripheral blood sample, and the peripheral blood mononuclear cells from that sample were used for TCR beta sequencing. Genomic DNA was extracted from the blood cell samples with the Qiagen DNeasy Blood Extraction Kit. This clonotype was sampled from a man aged 30 to 45 in good health and CMV-seropositive. Sequencing was carried out using PBMCs.

The CDR3 region: CASSELLGGNEKLFF. The bases read TGTGCCAGCAGTGAACTCCTCGGGGGTAATGAAAAACTGTTTTTT. Recombination connected TRBV2 to TRBJ1-4; the D gene is perhaps TRBD1, on 5 matching bases. Per the germline V gene, SNHLY is the CDR1 and FYNNEI is the CDR2. Relative to germline, V is 2 bases shorter and J is 4 bases shorter, with 11 bases between their ends. From its cysteine to its phenylalanine, the CDR3 spans 15 amino acids. CDR3 DNA only is kept here, 45 bases in frame from base 1.